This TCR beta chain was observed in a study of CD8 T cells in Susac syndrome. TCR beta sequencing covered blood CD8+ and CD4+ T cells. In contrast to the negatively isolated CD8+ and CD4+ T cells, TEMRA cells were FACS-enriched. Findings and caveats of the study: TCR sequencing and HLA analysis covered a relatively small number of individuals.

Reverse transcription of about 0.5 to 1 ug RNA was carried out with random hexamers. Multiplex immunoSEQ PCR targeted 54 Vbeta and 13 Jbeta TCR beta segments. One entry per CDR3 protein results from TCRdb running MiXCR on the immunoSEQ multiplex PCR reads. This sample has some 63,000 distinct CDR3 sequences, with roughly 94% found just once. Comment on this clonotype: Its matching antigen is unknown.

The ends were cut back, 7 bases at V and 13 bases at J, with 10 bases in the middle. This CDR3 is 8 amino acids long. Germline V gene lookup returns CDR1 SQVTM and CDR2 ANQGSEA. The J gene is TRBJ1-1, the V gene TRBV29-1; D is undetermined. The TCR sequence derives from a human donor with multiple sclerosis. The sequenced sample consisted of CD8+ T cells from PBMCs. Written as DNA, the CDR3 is TGCAGCGCCTCCGAGGTTTTCTTT. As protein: CSASEVFF.